This entry features one T cell receptor (beta chain) sequence. No antigen is known for it. Method: immunoSEQ multiplex PCR; TCRdb's copy keeps in-frame clones and lacks some. The table shows 300,000 to 400,000 clones, with approximately 90% occurring only once. Regarding treatment: around 19 received Ad26.COV2.S at low or high dose, single or two shots; roughly 5 received placebo; per-sample allocation not given. Vaccine and placebo recipients were sampled on day 63 after the first injection. This sample is drawn from a study of Ad26.COV2.S vaccination and SARS-CoV-2 variants. Findings of the study overall: Total T cell responses were possibly underestimated by TCR breadth and depth analyses. Marked by substantial breadth, spike-specific CD8+ and CD4+ T cell responses were reportedly seen after vaccination.

The V gene's germline CDR1 is DFQATT and CDR2 SNEGSKA (reference sequence). This CDR3 spans 14 amino acids. The V end lost 3 bases, the J end lost 4 bases, and 13 bases lay between the germline ends. The chain carries TRBV20-1 and TRBJ1-5; D not certain. The material was peripheral blood, obtained in a trial of Ad26.COV2.S vaccine versus placebo. This receptor was taken from a person between 18 and 65 years old who received the Ad26.COV2.S COVID-19 vaccine or a placebo. The CDR3 region is CSASLGPMNQPQHF. The CDR3 coding sequence is TGCAGTGCTAGTTTAGGGCCGATGAATCAGCCCCAGCATTTT.